This T cell receptor beta chain was identified in a study of blood T cell repertoires in COVID-19. Across the whole study: The samples span acute and convalescent COVID-19 from the United States, Italy and Spain.

The length of the CDR3 is 16 residues. V trimming: 1 base; J trimming: 11 bases; junction bases outside the gene matches: 11. Per germline, CDR1 GTSNPN and CDR2 SVGIG (reference sequence). How the authors handled the data: It was from reference gene primer amplification that nucleated cell counts were estimated. Only in-frame clones appear in the TCRdb table, and some are missing; sequencing was by immunoSEQ multiplex PCR. V, J and clone size are taken as reported in that table, and D and trimming were inferred from the DNA itself. The sample lists under 200,000 clones; roughly 87% were seen once. Sequences were obtained from peripheral blood. The receptor was isolated from a man aged 60-69 years with active or convalescent COVID-19. The chain has TRBV30 and TRBJ2-5, with 15 positions matching TRBD2. The CDR3 reads CAWSAPGLAGGLAQYF. The CDR3 DNA follows: TGTGCCTGGAGTGCCCCCGGACTAGCGGGGGGGTTAGCTCAGTACTTC.